These 5 T cell receptor beta chains share one sample of origin, sequenced in a study of blood T cell repertoires in COVID-19 (dated by TCRdb to about 2020). Library creation used the immunoSEQ multiplex PCR assay. What TCRdb holds here is the immuneACCESS table cut down to in-frame rearrangements. Part of the clones is not present; checked against another copy, under half of the missing clones reflect an unresolved V gene, and the others are unexplained. The sample includes 90,000 to 120,000 clones, with around nine tenths observed a single time. Of the sample, around 1.2% falls within the top ten clones. The sequenced sample consisted of peripheral blood. These receptors were collected from a woman aged 25 to 39 with acute or convalescent COVID-19.

This clone was counted once. The chain joins TRBV11-2 to TRBJ2-2; D call uncertain. This CDR3 is built from 16 residues. The V and J ends lost 2 bases and 0 bases respectively, with 10 bases between them. Germline-derived CDR1 and CDR2 are SGHAT and FQNNGV. CDR3 in amino acids: CASSLLRQANTGELFF. The CDR3 nucleotides read TGTGCCAGCAGCTTATTGAGACAAGCGAACACCGGGGAGCTGTTTTTT.

This chain connects TRBV7-9 to TRBJ1-4; D is unclear. The CDR3 is 12 residues long. V was clipped by 6 bases and J by 8 bases, with 10 bases between them. The V gene's germline CDR1 is SEHNR and CDR2 FQNEAQ (reference sequence). CDR3 loop: CASSQNQEKLFF. DNA of the CDR3: TGTGCCAGCAGTCAAAACCAGGAAAAACTGTTTTTT.

The gene calls are TRBV28 and TRBJ1-1; possible D gene TRBD1, 6 bases. The V gene lost 3 bases and the J gene lost 4 bases, with 9 bases spanning the gap. In germline, CDR1 is MDHEN, CDR2 SYDVKM. This CDR3 has 13 residues. CDR3 sequence reads: CASSLGQSTEAFF. The CDR3, as DNA: TGTGCCAGCAGTTTGGGACAATCCACTGAAGCTTTCTTT.

The chain recombines TRBV2 with TRBJ1-2, with D uncertain. Germline V gene data show CDR1 as SNHLY and CDR2 as FYNNEI. CDR3 length equals 13 residues. Trimming cost V 8 bases and J 2 bases, with 12 bases left between them. CDR3 amino acids: CASSDSPNYGYTF. In DNA, the CDR3 is TGTGCCAGCTCTGACTCCCCAAACTATGGCTACACCTTC.

The chain couples TRBV10-1 to TRBJ1-5; D unclear. Germline V lookup: CDR1 WNHNN, CDR2 SYGVQD (reference sequence). V was clipped by 3 bases and J by 0 bases, with 6 bases between them. This CDR3 has 14 residues. For the CDR3, the DNA is TGCGCCAGCAGTGAAGGCGGTAGCAATCAGCCCCAGCATTTT. Amino acid sequence: CASSEGGSNQPQHF.